This T cell receptor (beta chain) was sequenced for a study of shared clonotypes between healthy human individuals. Study outcomes and limitations: Naive subsets typically showed greater estimated richness than memory subsets.

Healthy HIV-negative adults with no recent acute infections or vaccinations were recruited as donors. Using immunoSEQ multiplex PCR, the repertoire was profiled, and TCRdb retains in-frame clones only, with some absent. The sample holds roughly 2,500,000 clones, roughly 93% seen once. Concerning this clone: As yet, its antigen is unknown. Other DNA sequences in the sample encode the same CDR3.

Looked up from germline, CDR1 is SGHRS and CDR2 is YFSETQ. The CDR3 covers 15 residues. Trimming removed 0 bases from V and 7 bases from J, with 14 bases in between. The chain combines TRBV5-1 with TRBJ2-4, with D perhaps given as TRBD1 or TRBD2 (5 bases each). The clonotype was recovered from a man aged 18 to 35 in good health. Some clones in this sample may be carry-over from other donors' samples. Sequencing was done on a sample of naive CD4+ T cells from PBMCs. The subset here: CD45RA+ positively selected. The CDR3 sequence is CASSLAGQGGNIQYF. As DNA, the CDR3 is TGCGCCAGCAGCTTGGCCGGGCAGGGCGGGAACATTCAGTACTTC.